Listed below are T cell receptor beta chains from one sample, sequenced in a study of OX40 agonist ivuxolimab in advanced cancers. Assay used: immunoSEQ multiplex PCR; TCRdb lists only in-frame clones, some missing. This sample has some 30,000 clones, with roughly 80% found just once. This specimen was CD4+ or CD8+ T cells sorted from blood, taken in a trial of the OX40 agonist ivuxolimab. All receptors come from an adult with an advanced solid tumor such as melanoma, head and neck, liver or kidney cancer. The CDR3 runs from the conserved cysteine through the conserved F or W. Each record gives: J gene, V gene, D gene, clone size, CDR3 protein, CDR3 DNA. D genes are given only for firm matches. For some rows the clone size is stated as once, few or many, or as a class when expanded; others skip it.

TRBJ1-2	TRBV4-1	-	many	CASSQGWGEVGYTF	TGCGCCAGCAGCCAAGGGTGGGGTGAGGTTGGCTACACCTTC
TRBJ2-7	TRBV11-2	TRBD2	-	CASSPSGGVYEQYF	TGTGCCAGCAGCCCAAGCGGGGGGGTATACGAGCAGTACTTC
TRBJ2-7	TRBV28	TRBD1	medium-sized	CASRLTGGYEQYF	TGTGCCAGCAGACTAACAGGGGGCTACGAGCAGTACTTC
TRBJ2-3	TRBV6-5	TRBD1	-	CASSYRDREADTQYF	TGTGCCAGCAGTTATAGGGACAGGGAGGCAGATACGCAGTATTTT
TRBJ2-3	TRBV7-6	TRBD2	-	CASSAGTSGTDTQYF	TGTGCCAGCAGCGCCGGGACTAGCGGCACAGATACGCAGTATTTT
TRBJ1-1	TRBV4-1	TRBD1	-	CASSQDGTRGAFF	TGCGCCAGCAGCCAAGATGGGACCAGGGGGGCTTTCTTT
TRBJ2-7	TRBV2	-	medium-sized	CASIRDIGSYEQYF	TGTGCCAGTATCCGGGACATAGGCTCCTACGAGCAGTACTTC
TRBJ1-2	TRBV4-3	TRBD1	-	CASSHPGQGDGYTF	TGCGCCAGCAGCCACCCGGGACAGGGGGATGGCTACACCTTC
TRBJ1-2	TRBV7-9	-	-	CASSLVLAGTYYGYTF	TGTGCCAGCAGCTTGGTATTGGCGGGGACTTACTATGGCTACACCTTC
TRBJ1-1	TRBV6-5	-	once	CASSYWGRNTEAFF	TGTGCCAGCAGTTACTGGGGGCGGAACACTGAAGCTTTCTTT
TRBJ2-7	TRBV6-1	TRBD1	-	CASRGGQGVPYEQYF	TGTGCCAGCAGAGGGGGACAGGGGGTTCCCTACGAGCAGTACTTC
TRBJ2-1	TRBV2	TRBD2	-	CASSGISGRARVEQFF	TGTGCCAGCAGTGGGATTAGCGGGAGGGCCAGGGTTGAGCAGTTCTTC
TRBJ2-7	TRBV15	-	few	CATSRDNGPSYEQYF	TGTGCCACCAGCAGAGATAACGGGCCCTCCTACGAGCAGTACTTC
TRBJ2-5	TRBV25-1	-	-	CASSELGGEETQYF	TGTGCCAGCAGTGAATTGGGGGGCGAAGAGACCCAGTACTTC
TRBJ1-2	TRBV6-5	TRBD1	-	CASSYSPGTGYGYTF	TGTGCCAGCAGTTATTCCCCCGGGACAGGGTATGGCTACACCTTC
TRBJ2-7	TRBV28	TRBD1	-	CASSSKIEGQVYEQYF	TGTGCCAGCAGTTCAAAAATTGAGGGACAGGTGTACGAGCAGTACTTC
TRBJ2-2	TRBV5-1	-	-	CASSLRGPNTGELFF	TGCGCCAGCAGCTTGCGGGGACCGAACACCGGGGAGCTGTTTTTT
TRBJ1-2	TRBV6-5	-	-	CASSYSLNRANYGYTF	TGTGCCAGCAGTTACTCATTAAACAGGGCTAACTATGGCTACACCTTC
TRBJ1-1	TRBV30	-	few	CAWGGQLSPEAFF	TGTGCCTGGGGAGGGCAGCTGAGCCCTGAAGCTTTCTTT
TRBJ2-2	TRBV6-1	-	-	CASREGETGELFF	TGTGCCAGCAGGGAAGGGGAAACCGGGGAGCTGTTTTTT
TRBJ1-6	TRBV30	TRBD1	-	CAWTSRGSPLHF	TGTGCCTGGACCTCCAGGGGGTCACCCCTCCACTTT
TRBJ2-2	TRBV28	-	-	CASSSGISNGELFF	TGTGCCAGCAGCTCAGGGATATCTAACGGGGAGCTGTTTTTT
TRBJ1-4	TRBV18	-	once	CASSLRTAEDEKLFF	TGTGCCAGCTCGCTTAGGACGGCCGAAGATGAAAAACTGTTTTTT
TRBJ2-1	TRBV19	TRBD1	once	CASSPDRGNEQFF	TGTGCCAGTAGCCCGGACAGGGGTAATGAGCAGTTCTTC
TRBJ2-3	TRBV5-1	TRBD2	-	CASSLGLAGGDTQYF	TGCGCCAGCAGCCTCGGACTAGCGGGTGGGGATACGCAGTATTTT
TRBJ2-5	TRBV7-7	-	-	CASSLKGKRQETQYF	TGTGCTAGCAGCTTAAAGGGGAAGAGACAAGAGACCCAGTACTTC
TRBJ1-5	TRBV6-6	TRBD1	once	CASRTARQGGNQPQHF	TGTGCCAGCAGGACGGCTCGACAGGGCGGCAATCAGCCCCAGCATTTT
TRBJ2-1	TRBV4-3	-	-	CASSQVRQAYNEQFF	TGCGCCAGCAGCCAAGTAAGACAGGCGTACAATGAGCAGTTCTTC
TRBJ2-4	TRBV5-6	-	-	CASSLAPGSKKGQYF	TGTGCCAGCAGCTTGGCCCCGGGATCCAAAAAGGGACAGTACTTC